This T cell receptor beta chain was documented in a study of blood T cell repertoires in COVID-19. Across the study: The samples span acute and convalescent COVID-19 from the United States, Italy and Spain. From T cells, B-cell-depleted T cells, or PBMCs came the material, which was cDNA or gDNA.

Germline loops: CDR1 SGHRS, CDR2 YFSETQ. Trimming at V came to 1 base and at J to 4 bases, leaving 4 bases not matched to a gene. This CDR3 has 16 amino acids. As handled by the study authors: Using reference gene primer amplification, nucleated cell counts were estimated. Repertoires were generated with immunoSEQ multiplex PCR, while TCRdb's copy carries only in-frame clones and drops some. That table supplies the V and J calls and clone size; D and trimming were determined from the DNA. The repertoire includes fewer than 150,000 clones, around nine tenths of them detected once, and around 5% sits in the top ten.

The sequenced sample consisted of peripheral blood. V and J are TRBV5-1 and TRBJ2-6, with 8 bases lining up with TRBD1. The source is a human donor in a cohort sampled during active COVID-19. CDR3 region: CASSLSQGAGANVLTF. CDR3 nucleotide sequence: TGCGCCAGCAGCTTGTCCCAGGGGGCCGGGGCCAACGTCCTGACTTTC.